Listed here are 14 T cell receptor beta chains from one sample, sequenced in a study of control samples from healthy donors and cancer patients. Using immunoSEQ multiplex PCR, the repertoire was profiled, and TCRdb retains in-frame clones only, with some absent. The sample carries about 61,000 clones, 90% recorded once. The sequenced material came from PBMCs. Receptor source: a man aged 55 to 70 with colorectal cancer.

V is TRBV4-1 and J is TRBJ2-3, with D tentatively TRBD2 (5 bases). In germline, CDR1 is MGHRA, CDR2 YSYEKL. CDR3 size: 18 residues. Trimming took 3 bases from V and 0 from J, leaving 19 bases between them. The CDR3 loop reads CASSHRGRSAASTDTQYF. The DNA of the CDR3 is TGCGCCAGCAGCCATCGGGGTCGGTCGGCGGCTAGCACAGATACGCAGTATTTT.

The rearrangement uses TRBV9 and TRBJ2-2; the D is unclear. V was cut by 3 bases and J by 0 bases, with 12 bases left in between. Germline values: CDR1 SGDLS, CDR2 YYNGEE. The CDR3 extends over 16 amino acids. The CDR3 is CASSALQSPNTGELFF. The CDR3 bases are TGTGCCAGCAGCGCCCTCCAGTCCCCGAACACCGGGGAGCTGTTTTTT.

J is TRBJ1-1 and V is TRBV19; D ambiguous. There are 14 residues in the CDR3. The V end lost 2 bases, the J end lost 4 bases, and 11 bases lay between the germline ends. CDR1 is LNHDA, CDR2 SQIVND, per germline (reference sequence). CDR3 DNA sequence: TGTGCCAGTAGTATACCGGGTCTGGGCACTGAAGCTTTCTTT. Protein product: CASSIPGLGTEAFF.

This chain uses TRBV6-9 with TRBJ1-2; D is undetermined. The germline V gene encodes CDR1 MNHGY and CDR2 SVAAGI. V lost 4 bases, J lost 2 bases, and 14 bases lay in between. The CDR3 runs to 15 residues. The CDR3 region is CASSLFSGENYGYTF. The DNA for the CDR3 is TGTGCCAGCAGTTTATTCAGTGGGGAGAACTATGGCTACACCTTC.

The chain is built from TRBV29-1 and TRBJ2-3; D may be TRBD1 (5 bases). This CDR3 comprises 14 residues. Germline V gene lookup returns CDR1 SQVTM and CDR2 ANQGSEA. Trimming left V 6 bases short and J 2 bases short, with 15 bases between. CDR3: CSVDGRENTDTQYF. The CDR3 nucleotides are TGCAGCGTCGACGGCAGGGAAAACACAGATACGCAGTATTTT.

CDR3 protein: CASSRYSGMANEQFF. In nucleotides, the CDR3 is TGCGCCAGCAGCCGCTACTCCGGGATGGCGAATGAGCAGTTCTTC. The chain links TRBV4-3 to TRBJ2-1, with a tentative D call TRBD2 (5 bases). The CDR3 length is 15 residues. V lost 4 bases and J 7 bases, leaving 17 bases between the germline ends. Germline CDR1 reads LGHNA; CDR2 reads YSLEER.

Details on this clone: A read error may produce the germline difference seen at one junction end. The rearrangement joins TRBV20-1 to TRBJ2-7; D unresolved. Germline V gene lookup returns CDR1 DFQATT and CDR2 SNEGSKA (reference sequence). This CDR3 comprises 9 residues. Written as DNA, the CDR3 is TGCAGTGCCAGAGATGAGCAGTACTTC. It codes for CSARDEQYF.

This clone was recorded a few times. The rearrangement joins TRBV11-2 to TRBJ1-3, with D possibly matching TRBD1 (6 bases). Germline V gives CDR1 SGHAT, CDR2 FQNNGV. Trimming cost V 5 bases and J 7 bases, with 18 bases left between them. This CDR3 spans 15 amino acids. The CDR3 nucleotides read TGTGCCAGCAGCCGGCTGGGGGCGGTTGGGAACACCATATATTTT. As protein: CASSRLGAVGNTIYF.

This clone was seen a single time. The gene calls are TRBV2 and TRBJ2-7; 8 positions match TRBD1. With V trimmed by 6 bases and J by 4 bases, 11 bases remained unmatched. Germline V gene data show CDR1 as SNHLY and CDR2 as FYNNEI. The CDR3 totals 15 residues. The CDR3 is CASRERRDRSYEQYF. The CDR3, as DNA: TGTGCCAGCAGGGAGAGGCGGGACAGGTCATACGAGCAGTACTTC.

This clone appeared a single time. The chain links TRBV7-9 to TRBJ2-7; D might be TRBD1 or TRBD2, each matching 5 bases. Per the germline V gene, CDR1 is SEHNR and CDR2 is FQNEAQ (reference sequence). The CDR3 runs 16 residues. Trimming stripped 5 bases from V and 5 bases from J, with 22 bases between. DNA for the CDR3: TGTGCCAGCAGCCTAGACCCATCTAAGGGGAGACACGAGCAGTACTTC. Its protein is CASSLDPSKGRHEQYF.

The chain employs TRBV5-6 and TRBJ1-5; the match to TRBD1 covers 7 bases. The CDR3 is 16 residues long. Germline assignment: CDR1 SGHDT and CDR2 YYEEEE. Losses at the gene ends were 4 bases for V and 1 base for J; bases not matched to a gene: 8. The CDR3 loop is CASSNRVTGSNQPQHF. CDR3 nucleotide sequence: TGTGCCAGCAGCAACCGCGTGACAGGGAGCAATCAGCCCCAGCATTTT.

The chain combines TRBV11-3 with TRBJ2-1; 8 bases line up with TRBD2. Trimming took 3 bases from V and 12 from J; bases not matched to a gene: 7. This CDR3 region has 13 residues. Per the germline V gene, CDR1 is SGHNT and CDR2 is YENEEA. The CDR3 sequence: CASSFGSGVGQFF. CDR3 coding DNA: TGTGCCAGCAGCTTTGGTAGCGGGGTTGGGCAGTTCTTC.

The CDR3 DNA reads as TGTGCCAGCAGCAAGACAGAGGAATCTGGCTACACCTTC. This sequence encodes CASSKTEESGYTF. The V gene is TRBV21-1, the J gene TRBJ1-2; the D segment call TRBD1 is taken from the table without a DNA check. TRBV21-1 is described as a pseudogene. The CDR3 extends over 13 amino acids.

The chain couples TRBV4-3 to TRBJ1-3; D not resolved. This CDR3 region has 14 residues. Looked up from germline, CDR1 is LGHNA and CDR2 is YSLEER. Deletions cut 4 bases from V and 2 bases from J, with 9 bases between. The CDR3 sequence is CASSPQGPGNTIYF. CDR3 bases: TGCGCCAGCAGCCCCCAAGGTCCTGGAAACACCATATATTTT.